One TCR beta chain is described in this entry. As yet, its antigen is unknown. This CDR3 is 15 amino acids long. The V end lost 2 bases, the J end lost 5 bases, and 13 bases lay between the germline ends. Germline CDR1 and CDR2: SGHVS and FNYEAQ. Generated by immunoSEQ multiplex PCR, the TCRdb table keeps only in-frame clones and is missing some. This table holds a few hundred thousand clones, roughly 88% found once. The sample originates from a study of cytomegalovirus exposure and HLA in healthy donors. General study findings and limits: The classifier, whose performance was assessed in both the original and validation cohorts, reportedly diagnosed cytomegalovirus status with high specificity and sensitivity. Generally TCR sequences proved uncommon, though certain public TCRs appeared in numerous donors. Investigators reported 150 to 200 TCR beta chains as tied to cytomegalovirus.

This receptor was identified in a woman aged 25 to 39 in good health and CMV-seronegative. Sample: PBMCs. This chain uses TRBV7-6 with TRBJ2-1; D remains ambiguous. CDR3 sequence reads: CASSLSPTTDNEQFF. Written as DNA, the CDR3 is TGTGCCAGCAGCTTATCTCCGACCACGGACAATGAGCAGTTCTTC.